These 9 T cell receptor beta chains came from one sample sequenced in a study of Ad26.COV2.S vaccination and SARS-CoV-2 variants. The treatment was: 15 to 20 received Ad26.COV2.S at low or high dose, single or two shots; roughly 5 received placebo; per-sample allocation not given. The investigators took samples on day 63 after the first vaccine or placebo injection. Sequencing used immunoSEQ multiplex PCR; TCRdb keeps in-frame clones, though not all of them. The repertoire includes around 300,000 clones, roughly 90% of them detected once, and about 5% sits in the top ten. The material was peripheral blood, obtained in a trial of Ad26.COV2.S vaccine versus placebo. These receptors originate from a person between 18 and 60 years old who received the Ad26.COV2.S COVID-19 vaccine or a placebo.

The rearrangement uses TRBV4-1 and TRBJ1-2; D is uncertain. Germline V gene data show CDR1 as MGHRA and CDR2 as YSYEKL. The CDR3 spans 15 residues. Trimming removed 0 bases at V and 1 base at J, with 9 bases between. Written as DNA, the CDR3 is TGCGCCAGCAGCCAAGATCTTGGAGTTAACTATGGCTACACCTTC. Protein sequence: CASSQDLGVNYGYTF.

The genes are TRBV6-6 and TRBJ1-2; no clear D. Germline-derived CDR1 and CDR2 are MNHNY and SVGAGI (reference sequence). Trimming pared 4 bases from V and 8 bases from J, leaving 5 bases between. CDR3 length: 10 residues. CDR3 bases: TGTGCCAGCAGTTCTGGCGGCTACACCTTC. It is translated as CASSSGGYTF.

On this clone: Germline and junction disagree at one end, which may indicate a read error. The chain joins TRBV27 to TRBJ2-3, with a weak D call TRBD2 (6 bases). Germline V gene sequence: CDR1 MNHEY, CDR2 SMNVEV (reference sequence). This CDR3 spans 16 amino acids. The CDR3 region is CASSLNPGLITDAQYF. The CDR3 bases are TGTGCCAGCAGTTTAAATCCAGGACTAATCACAGATGCGCAGTATTTT.

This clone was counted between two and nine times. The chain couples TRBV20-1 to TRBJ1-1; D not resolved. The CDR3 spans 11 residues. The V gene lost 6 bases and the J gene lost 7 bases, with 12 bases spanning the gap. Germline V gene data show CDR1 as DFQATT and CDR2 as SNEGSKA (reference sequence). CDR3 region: CSAELQIEAFF. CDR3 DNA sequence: TGCAGTGCCGAGCTGCAGATTGAAGCTTTCTTT.

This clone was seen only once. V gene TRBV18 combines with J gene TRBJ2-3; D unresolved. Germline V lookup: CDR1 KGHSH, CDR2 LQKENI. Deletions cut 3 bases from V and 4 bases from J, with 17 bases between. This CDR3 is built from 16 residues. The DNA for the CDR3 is TGTGCCAGCTCACCTAAGGAAGAGGTAGTTGCAGATACGCAGTATTTT. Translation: CASSPKEEVVADTQYF.

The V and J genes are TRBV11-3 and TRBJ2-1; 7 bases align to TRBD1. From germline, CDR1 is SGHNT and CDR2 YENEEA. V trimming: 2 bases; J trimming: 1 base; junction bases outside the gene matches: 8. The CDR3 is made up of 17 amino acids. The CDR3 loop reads CASSLSVGGISYNEQFF. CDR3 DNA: TGTGCCAGCAGCTTATCAGTAGGGGGCATATCCTACAATGAGCAGTTCTTC.

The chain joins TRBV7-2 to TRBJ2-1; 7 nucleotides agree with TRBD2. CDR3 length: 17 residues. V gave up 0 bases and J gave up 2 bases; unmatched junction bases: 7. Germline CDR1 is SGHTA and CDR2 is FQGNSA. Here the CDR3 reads CASSLAASGRAYNEQFF. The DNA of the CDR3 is TGTGCCAGCAGCTTAGCTGCGAGTGGGAGGGCCTACAATGAGCAGTTCTTC.

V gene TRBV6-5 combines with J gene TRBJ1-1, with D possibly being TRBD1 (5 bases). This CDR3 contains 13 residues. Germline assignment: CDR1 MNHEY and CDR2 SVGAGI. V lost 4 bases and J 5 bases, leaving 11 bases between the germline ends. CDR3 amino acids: CASSLGVGTEAFF. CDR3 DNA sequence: TGTGCCAGCAGTTTAGGGGTCGGAACTGAAGCTTTCTTT.

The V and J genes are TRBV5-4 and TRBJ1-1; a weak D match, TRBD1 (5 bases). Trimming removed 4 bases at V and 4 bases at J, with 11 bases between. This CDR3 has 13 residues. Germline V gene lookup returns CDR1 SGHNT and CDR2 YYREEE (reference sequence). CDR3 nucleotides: TGTGCCAGCAGCCCGGGGCCGCGCACTGAAGCTTTCTTT. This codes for CASSPGPRTEAFF.